Here is one TCR beta chain with its context. The CDR3 loop spans 14 amino acids. Germline CDR1 reads SGHDT; CDR2 reads YYEEEE. Trimming removed 6 bases from V and 4 bases from J; junction bases left unmatched: 9. Multiplex PCR was performed with 32 V and 13 J primers, and it amplified TCR beta CDR3. TCRdb independently ran MiXCR on the multiplex PCR reads; one entry per CDR3 protein. This repertoire shows just over 4,500 distinct CDR3 sequences, 20% to 25% found once; its top ten account for about 10%. Bulk tumor gDNA, around 630 ng per sample, served as the TCR template. Spaced far apart, several biopsies were taken from each primary tumor during surgery. The study enrolled patients with untreated, newly diagnosed non-small cell lung cancer who underwent curative surgery. The sample is drawn from a study of immune heterogeneity within non-small cell lung tumors.

The TCR originated in a man in his sixties with non-small cell lung cancer. Sequencing was carried out using lung tumor tissue. The gene calls are TRBV5-6 and TRBJ2-5; 7 positions agree with TRBD1. The CDR3 DNA is TGTGCCAGCACCACGAGGGGGCCGACAGAGACCCAGTACTTC. Amino acid sequence: CASTTRGPTETQYF.